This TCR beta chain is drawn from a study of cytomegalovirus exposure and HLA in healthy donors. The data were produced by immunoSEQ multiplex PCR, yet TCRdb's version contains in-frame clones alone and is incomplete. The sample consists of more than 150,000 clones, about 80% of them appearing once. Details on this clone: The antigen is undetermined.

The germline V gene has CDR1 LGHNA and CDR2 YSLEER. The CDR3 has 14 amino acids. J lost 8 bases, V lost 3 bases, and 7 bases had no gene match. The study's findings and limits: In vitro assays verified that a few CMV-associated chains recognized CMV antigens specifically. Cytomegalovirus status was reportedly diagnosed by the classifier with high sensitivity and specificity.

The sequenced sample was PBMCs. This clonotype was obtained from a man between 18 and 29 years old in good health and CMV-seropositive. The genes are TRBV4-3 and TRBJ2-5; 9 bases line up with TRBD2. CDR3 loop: CASSQGGTSSTQYF. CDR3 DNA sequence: TGCGCCAGCAGCCAGGGGGGGACTAGCAGTACCCAGTACTTC.